One TCR beta chain is described in this entry. Germline V gene data show CDR1 as KGHDR and CDR2 as SFDVKD. Unmatched junction bases numbered 3, after V lost 2 bases and J lost 8 bases. The CDR3 spans 15 residues. TCRdb's table, derived via immunoSEQ multiplex PCR, lists solely in-frame clones and lacks some. The data hold nearly 350,000 clones, with roughly 89% observed a single time. The data are from a study of blood T cell repertoires in COVID-19. The wider study: Collection of acute and convalescent COVID-19 samples took place in the United States, Italy and Spain. PBMCs, B-cell-depleted T cells, or T cells provided the cDNA or gDNA that made up the material.

This chain uses TRBV24-1 with TRBJ2-1; 12 bases agree with TRBD2. The TCR originated in a woman under 30 who had recovered from COVID-19. Sample: peripheral blood. The CDR3 region is CATSDSSGREDEQFF. As DNA, the CDR3 is TGTGCCACCAGTGATTCTAGCGGGAGGGAGGATGAGCAGTTCTTC.